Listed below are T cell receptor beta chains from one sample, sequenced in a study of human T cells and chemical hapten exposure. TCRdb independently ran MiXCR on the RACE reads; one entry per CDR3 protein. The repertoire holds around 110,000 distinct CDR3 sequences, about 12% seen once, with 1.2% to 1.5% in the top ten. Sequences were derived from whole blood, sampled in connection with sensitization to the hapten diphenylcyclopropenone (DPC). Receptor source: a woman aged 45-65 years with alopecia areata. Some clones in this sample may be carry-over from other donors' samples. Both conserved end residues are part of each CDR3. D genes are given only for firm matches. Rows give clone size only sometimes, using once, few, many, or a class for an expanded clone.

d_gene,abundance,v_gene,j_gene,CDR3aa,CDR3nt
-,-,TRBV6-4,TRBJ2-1,CASIRLEVFF,TGTGCCAGCATAAGACTGGAGGTGTTCTTC
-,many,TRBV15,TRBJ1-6,CATSQGRGSPLHF,TGTGCCACCAGCCAAGGGCGGGGATCACCCCTCCACTTT
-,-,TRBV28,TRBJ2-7,CASMRGGYEQYF,TGTGCCAGCATGAGAGGGGGCTACGAGCAGTACTTC
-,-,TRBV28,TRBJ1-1,CASSLLRNTEAFF,TGTGCCAGCAGTTTATTAAGGAACACTGAAGCTTTCTTT
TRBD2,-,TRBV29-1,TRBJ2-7,CSVGGSGVYEQYF,TGCAGCGTTGGGGGCAGCGGGGTTTACGAGCAGTACTTC
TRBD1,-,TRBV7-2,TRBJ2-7,CASSGNRGGFEQYF,TGTGCCAGCAGCGGGAACAGGGGTGGTTTCGAGCAGTACTTC
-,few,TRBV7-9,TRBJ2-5,CASSLSEGLGRETQYF,TGTGCCAGCAGCTTATCGGAGGGGCTGGGGAGAGAGACCCAGTACTTC
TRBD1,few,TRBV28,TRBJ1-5,CASSDGQGRQPQHF,TGTGCCAGCAGCGACGGACAGGGAAGGCAGCCCCAGCATTTT
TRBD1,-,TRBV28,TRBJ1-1,CASSFDREAFF,TGTGCCAGCAGTTTCGACAGGGAGGCTTTCTTT
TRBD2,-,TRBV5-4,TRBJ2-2,CASSLRVGGRGRTGELFF,TGTGCCAGCAGCTTGAGGGTCGGCGGGAGAGGTCGGACCGGGGAGCTGTTTTTT
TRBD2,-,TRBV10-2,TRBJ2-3,CASGTSGASTETQYF,TGCGCCTCTGGGACTAGCGGAGCTAGCACAGAAACGCAGTATTTT
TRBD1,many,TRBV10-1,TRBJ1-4,CASSPGQGGEKLFF,TGCGCCAGCAGTCCGGGACAGGGTGGCGAAAAACTGTTTTTT
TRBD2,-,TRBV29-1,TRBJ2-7,CSVVLAGLQGEQYF,TGCAGCGTTGTTCTAGCGGGGCTTCAGGGCGAGCAGTACTTC
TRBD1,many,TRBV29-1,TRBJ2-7,CSASGQTGAYEQYF,TGCAGCGCATCCGGACAGACAGGGGCCTACGAGCAGTACTTC
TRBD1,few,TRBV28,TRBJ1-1,CASSQGENTEAFF,TGTGCCAGCAGTCAGGGGGAGAACACTGAAGCTTTCTTT
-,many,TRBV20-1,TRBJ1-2,CSASAQGNRGYTF,TGCAGTGCTAGTGCGCAGGGGAATCGTGGCTACACCTTC
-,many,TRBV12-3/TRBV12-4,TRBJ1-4,CASSPGRGSGKLFF,TGTGCCAGCAGCCCAGGCCGAGGGAGCGGAAAACTGTTTTTT
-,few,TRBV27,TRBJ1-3,CASSFRARENTIYF,TGTGCCAGCAGTTTCCGGGCTAGGGAAAACACCATATATTTT
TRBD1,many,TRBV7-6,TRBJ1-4,CASSATPGQGDEKLFF,TGTGCCAGCAGCGCGACACCGGGACAGGGGGATGAAAAACTGTTTTTT
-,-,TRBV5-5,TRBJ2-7,CASSFRQINEQYF,TGTGCCAGCAGCTTCAGACAGATCAACGAGCAGTACTTC
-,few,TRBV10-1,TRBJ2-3,CASSDRGSGTDTQYF,TGCGCCAGCAGTGATCGGGGGAGTGGGACAGATACGCAGTATTTT
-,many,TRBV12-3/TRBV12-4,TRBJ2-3,CAIRRVVGTDTQYF,TGTGCCATCCGCAGGGTTGTGGGCACAGATACGCAGTATTTT